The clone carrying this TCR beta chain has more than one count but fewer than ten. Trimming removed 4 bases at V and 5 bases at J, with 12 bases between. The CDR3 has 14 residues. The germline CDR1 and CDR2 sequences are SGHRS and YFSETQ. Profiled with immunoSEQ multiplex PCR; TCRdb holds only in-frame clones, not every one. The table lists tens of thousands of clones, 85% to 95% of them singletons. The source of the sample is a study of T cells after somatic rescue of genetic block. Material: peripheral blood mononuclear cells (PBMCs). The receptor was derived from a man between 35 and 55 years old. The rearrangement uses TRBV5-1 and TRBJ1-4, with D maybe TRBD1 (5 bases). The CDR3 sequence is CASSPGTENEKLFF. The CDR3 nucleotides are TGCGCCAGCAGCCCCGGGACGGAGAATGAAAAACTGTTTTTT. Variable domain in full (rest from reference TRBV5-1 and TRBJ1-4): KAGVTQTPRYLIKTRGQQVTLSCSPISGHRSVSWYQQTPGQGLQFLFEYFSETQRNKGNFPGRFSGRQFSNSRSEMNVSTLELGDSALYLCASSPGTENEKLFFGSGTQLSVL.